This TCR beta chain was sequenced for a study of shared clonotypes between healthy human individuals. Points from the study as a whole: Clonotypes shared by all four donors outscored non-shared clonotypes in generation probability.

With respect to this clone: Its antigen is unknown.

Germline lookup yields CDR1 SGHTA and CDR2 FQGTGA. This CDR3 region has 17 residues. V was clipped by 0 bases and J by 6 bases, with 18 bases between them. Donors had no recently reported acute infections or vaccinations and were HIV-negative. This table comes from immunoSEQ multiplex PCR, and its TCRdb copy is limited to in-frame clones, with some not included. The profile shows around 940,000 clones, over 60% of them singletons. Sample: memory CD4+ T cells sorted from blood. Stated subset: CD45RA-negative fraction. This TCR was recovered from a man younger than 30 in good health. The rearrangement joins TRBV7-3 to TRBJ1-5; D gene unclear. The CDR3 protein is CASSLTDDYFGCQPQHF. The CDR3 bases are TGTGCCAGCAGCTTAACGGACGATTATTTCGGTTGTCAGCCCCAGCATTTT.